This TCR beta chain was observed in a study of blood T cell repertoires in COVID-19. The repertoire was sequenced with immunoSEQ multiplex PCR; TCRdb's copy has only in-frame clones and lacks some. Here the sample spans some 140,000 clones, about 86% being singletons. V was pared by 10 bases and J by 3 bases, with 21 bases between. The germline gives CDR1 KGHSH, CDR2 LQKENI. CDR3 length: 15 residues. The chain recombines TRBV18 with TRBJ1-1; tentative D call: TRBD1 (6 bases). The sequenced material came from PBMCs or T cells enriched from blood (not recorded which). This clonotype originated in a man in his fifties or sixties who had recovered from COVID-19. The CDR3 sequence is CATSGTRAVDTEAFF. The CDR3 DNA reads TGTGCCACCTCCGGGACACGGGCTGTGGACACTGAAGCTTTCTTT.